This section outlines one TCR beta chain sequence together with its context. The method was immunoSEQ multiplex PCR; TCRdb's version includes in-frame clones alone and lacks a portion of them. The table shows 45,000 to 60,000 clones, with 70% to 90% occurring only once. This entry is derived from a study of T cells in localized non-small cell lung cancer. CDR1 is SGHTA, CDR2 FQGNSA, per germline. CDR3 length equals 13 residues. Trimming cost V 4 bases and J 0 bases, with 6 bases left between them. The receptor was derived from a woman between 35 and 70 years old with stage I lung adenocarcinoma. The genes are TRBV7-2 and TRBJ1-2; the D gene is possibly TRBD1 (5 bases). Sequenced here: peripheral blood, sampled before any cancer treatment. The DNA of the CDR3 is TGTGCCAGCAGCTCCAGGGCTAACTATGGCTACACCTTC. This sequence encodes CASSSRANYGYTF.